The 14 T cell receptor beta chains below all came from one sample that was sequenced in a study of blood T cell repertoires in COVID-19. Sequenced by immunoSEQ multiplex PCR; TCRdb stores in-frame clones only, minus some. In the table there are about 270,000 clones, about nine tenths of which are singletons. Input material: PBMCs or T cells enriched from blood (not recorded which). The receptors were sampled from a woman between 40 and 50 years old with acute COVID-19.

The chain is built from TRBV6-5 and TRBJ1-6, with D unclear. This CDR3 spans 14 amino acids. The V gene lost 5 bases and the J gene lost 9 bases, with 14 bases spanning the gap. CDR1 is MNHEY and CDR2 is SVGAGI in the germline V gene. For the CDR3, the DNA is TGTGCCAGCAGTCAGATCGGAGGCGGTTCACCCCTCCACTTT. Translated: CASSQIGGGSPLHF.

The chain employs TRBV11-2 and TRBJ1-2, with D possibly TRBD1 on 5 matching bases. The CDR3 has 13 residues. CDR1 is SGHAT, CDR2 FQNNGV, per germline. V was clipped by 1 base and J by 7 bases, with 10 bases between them. In DNA, the CDR3 is TGTGCCAGCAGCTTAGGGGGGGGGAGTGGCTACACCTTC. This translates into CASSLGGGSGYTF.

About this clone: A read error may account for a junction end that differs from germline. This sequence joins TRBV7-2 and TRBJ2-5; weak D call: TRBD1 (6 bases). Germline V gene data show CDR1 as SGHTA and CDR2 as FQGNSA. The CDR3 has 15 residues. The chain's CDR3 is CASNLGDRIPETQYF. The CDR3 DNA is TGTGCCAGCAACTTAGGAGACAGGATTCCGGAGACCCAGTACTTC.

The chain recombines TRBV19 with TRBJ1-2, with D uncertain. The CDR3 is 12 residues long. The V and J ends lost 8 bases and 8 bases respectively, with 15 bases between them. The germline gives CDR1 LNHDA, CDR2 SQIVND (reference sequence). The CDR3 here is CASSQRAIGYTF. As DNA, the CDR3 is TGTGCCAGTTCCCAGCGGGCGATCGGCTACACCTTC. The variable domain in full, completed from reference TRBV19 and TRBJ1-2, reads DGGITQSPKYLFRKEGQNVTLSCEQNLNHDAMYWYRQDPGQGLRLIYYSQIVNDFQKGDIAEGYSVSREKKESFPLTVTSAQKNPTAFYLCASSQRAIGYTFGSGTRLTVV.

J is TRBJ2-7 and V is TRBV4-1; 9 bases align to TRBD2. Germline assignment: CDR1 MGHRA and CDR2 YSYEKL. J gave up 2 bases and V 3 bases, and 5 bases lay outside the gene matches. The CDR3 is made up of 15 amino acids. The CDR3, as DNA: TGCGCCAGCAGCCATCGACTAGCGGAAGCCTACGAGCAGTACTTC. The encoded protein is CASSHRLAEAYEQYF.

The chain couples TRBV19 to TRBJ2-2, with a possible D match to TRBD2 (6 bases). Germline values: CDR1 LNHDA, CDR2 SQIVND (reference sequence). CDR3 length equals 16 residues. V lost 7 bases and J 2 bases, leaving 17 bases between the germline ends. CDR3 residues: CASNPAGTYNTGELFF. For the CDR3, the DNA is TGTGCCAGTAATCCTGCCGGGACTTATAACACCGGGGAGCTGTTTTTT.

J is TRBJ2-2 and V is TRBV27; D is possibly TRBD2 (7 bases). The CDR3 spans 17 residues. Between the trimmed V and J ends, which lost 2 bases and 5 bases, there was a span of 18 bases. CDR1 and CDR2 from the germline V gene are MNHEY and SMNVEV (reference sequence). CDR3 residues: CASSLVGRGAGTGELFF. CDR3 bases: TGTGCCAGCAGTTTAGTAGGACGGGGGGCAGGTACCGGGGAGCTGTTTTTT.

The CDR3 nucleotides read TGTGCCAGCAGCGTCGGACAGGGTTTTGTAGGCTACACCTTC. Translating gives CASSVGQGFVGYTF. V gene TRBV2 combines with J gene TRBJ1-2, with 8 bases lining up with TRBD1. Trimming at V came to 6 bases and at J to 8 bases, leaving 11 bases not matched to a gene. Germline V gene data show CDR1 as SNHLY and CDR2 as FYNNEI. This CDR3 is built from 14 residues.

The CDR3 coding sequence is TGCAGTGCTAGTAGACTAGCGGGGGTCGAGCAGTACTTC. Translating gives CSASRLAGVEQYF. This chain connects TRBV20-1 to TRBJ2-7; 12 bases are a match to TRBD2. Germline V gene data show CDR1 as DFQATT and CDR2 as SNEGSKA (reference sequence). The CDR3 is made up of 13 amino acids. V lost 3 bases, J lost 6 bases, and 3 bases stayed unmatched.

The rearrangement uses TRBV2 and TRBJ2-2; tentative D call: TRBD1 (6 bases). Germline CDR1 is SNHLY and CDR2 is FYNNEI. This CDR3 spans 16 amino acids. The V gene lost 7 bases and the J gene lost 4 bases, with 19 bases spanning the gap. This CDR3 is CASMLGALSSTGELFF. The CDR3 nucleotides read TGTGCCAGCATGCTGGGGGCCCTGAGTAGCACCGGGGAGCTGTTTTTT.

The J gene is TRBJ1-1, the V gene TRBV5-1; no clear D gene. Germline V lookup: CDR1 SGHRS, CDR2 YFSETQ. The CDR3 is 12 amino acids. V was clipped by 2 bases and J by 4 bases, with 6 bases between them. CDR3 region: CASSFSGTEAFF. The CDR3 nucleotides read TGCGCCAGCAGCTTCTCGGGCACTGAAGCTTTCTTT.

This sequence joins TRBV7-9 and TRBJ2-1, with D perhaps TRBD1 (5 bases). Trimming took 0 bases from V and 6 from J, leaving 15 bases between them. The CDR3 is 16 amino acids. Per the germline V gene, CDR1 is SEHNR and CDR2 is FQNEAQ (reference sequence). DNA of the CDR3: TGTGCCAGCAGCTTAGCAGACAGAGGATTTTTCAATGAGCAGTTCTTC. It translates to CASSLADRGFFNEQFF.

This clone was counted a single time. This chain uses TRBV6-1 with TRBJ1-6; D call uncertain. The CDR3 spans 13 residues. The germline V and J ends were trimmed by 2 bases and 6 bases, with 5 bases remaining between them. Germline V gene lookup returns CDR1 MNHNS and CDR2 SASEGT. The CDR3: CASSESLNSPLHF. DNA of the CDR3: TGTGCCAGCAGTGAATCCCTTAATTCACCCCTCCACTTT.

The genes are TRBV2 and TRBJ2-5, with D perhaps matching TRBD1 (6 bases). The CDR3 runs to 13 residues. Looked up from germline, CDR1 is SNHLY and CDR2 is FYNNEI. The V gene lost 4 bases and the J gene lost 1 base, with 7 bases spanning the gap. CDR3 nucleotides: TGTGCCAGCAGTGGGGACATCCAAGAGACCCAGTACTTC. Translating it yields CASSGDIQETQYF.